These 12 T cell receptor beta chains share one sample of origin, sequenced in a study of blood T cell repertoires in COVID-19. Using immunoSEQ multiplex PCR, the repertoire was profiled, and TCRdb retains in-frame clones only, with some absent. The sample records about 400,000 clones, around 89% being singletons. The sample consisted of peripheral blood. The receptors stem from a woman in her twenties or thirties with acute or convalescent COVID-19.

This clone was recorded only once. CDR3 loop: CASSPAQGHEKLFF. For the CDR3, the DNA is TGTGCCAGCTCACCGGCACAGGGCCACGAAAAACTGTTTTTT. J is TRBJ1-4 and V is TRBV18; D perhaps matches TRBD1 (6 bases). The V gene's germline CDR1 is KGHSH and CDR2 LQKENI. This CDR3 has 14 amino acids. Between the trimmed V and J ends, which lost 3 bases and 8 bases, there was a span of 13 bases.

V and J are TRBV27 and TRBJ2-5, with D possibly being TRBD1 (8 bases). The CDR3 extends over 14 amino acids. With 5 bases removed from V and 7 bases from J, the gap between germline ends came to 17 bases. Germline CDR1 MNHEY, CDR2 SMNVEV (reference sequence). The CDR3 region is CASSPGTGGRTQYF. DNA for the CDR3: TGTGCCAGCAGTCCCGGGACAGGCGGGAGGACCCAGTACTTC.

This clone was seen once. The rearrangement joins TRBV12-5 to TRBJ2-5; D gene unclear. From germline, CDR1 is LGHNT and CDR2 FRNRAP. The V end was cut by 5 bases, the J end by 5 bases, with 9 bases between. The CDR3 length is 12 residues. The CDR3 reads CASGGTGETQYF. Written as DNA, the CDR3 is TGTGCTAGTGGTGGAACCGGGGAGACCCAGTACTTC. The full variable domain, completed using reference TRBV12-5 and TRBJ2-5, is DARVTQTPRHKVTEMGQEVTMRCQPILGHNTVFWYRQTMMQGLELLAYFRNRAPLDDSGMPKDRFSAEMPDATLATLKIQPSEPRDSAVYFCASGGTGETQYFGPGTRLLVL.

This chain joins TRBV6-6 and TRBJ2-2; TRBD2 matches 7 bases. There are 16 residues in the CDR3. The trim removed 7 bases at V and 4 bases at J, leaving 12 bases unmatched. Germline assignment: CDR1 MNHNY and CDR2 SVGAGI (reference sequence). The CDR3 DNA is TGTGCCAGCAACTTCGGCGGGGGTTCTGGCACCGGGGAGCTGTTTTTT. As protein: CASNFGGGSGTGELFF.

This clone has only one observation. The chain couples TRBV6-1 to TRBJ2-5, with 9 bases lining up with TRBD2. Germline CDR1 reads MNHNS; CDR2 reads SASEGT. V gave up 4 bases and J gave up 1 base; unmatched junction bases: 7. The CDR3 has 16 amino acids. The CDR3 coding sequence is TGTGCCAGCAGTGGAAAGCGGGGGGCGCTCCAAGAGACCCAGTACTTC. Translated, it gives CASSGKRGALQETQYF.

This clone has just a few counts. The chain combines TRBV2 with TRBJ2-3, with a possible D match to TRBD1 (6 bases). The CDR3 length is 13 residues. Germline V gene sequence: CDR1 SNHLY, CDR2 FYNNEI. With 9 bases removed from V and 12 bases from J, the gap between germline ends came to 22 bases. The CDR3 loop is CASQINRQDRQYF. The CDR3 DNA follows: TGTGCCAGTCAAATTAACCGACAGGATCGACAGTATTTT.

For the CDR3, the DNA is TGTGCCAGCAGTCCAAGGGGTAGCAATCAGCCCCAGCATTTT. Encoded protein: CASSPRGSNQPQHF. The chain employs TRBV6-6 and TRBJ1-5; possibly TRBD1 for D (5 bases). CDR1 and CDR2 from the germline V gene are MNHNY and SVGAGI (reference sequence). Trimming cost V 5 bases and J 0 bases, with 8 bases left between them. The CDR3 is 14 amino acids.

The rearrangement joins TRBV5-1 to TRBJ2-1, with D maybe TRBD2 (6 bases). Trimming cost V 4 bases and J 7 bases, with 21 bases left between them. Germline V gene data show CDR1 as SGHRS and CDR2 as YFSETQ. CDR3 length: 16 residues. The CDR3 spells CASSGDFGLIGNEQFF. The CDR3 coding sequence is TGCGCCAGCAGCGGGGACTTCGGGCTAATAGGGAATGAGCAGTTCTTC.

The rearrangement uses TRBV2 and TRBJ2-5; D unresolved. The CDR3 length is 11 residues. Trimming stripped 4 bases from V and 5 bases from J, with 5 bases between. CDR1 is SNHLY, CDR2 FYNNEI, per germline. CDR3 sequence reads: CASSARETQYF. DNA of the CDR3: TGTGCCAGCAGTGCCCGGGAGACCCAGTACTTC.

This chain uses TRBV19 with TRBJ1-1; 8 nucleotides line up with TRBD1. The V gene's germline CDR1 is LNHDA and CDR2 SQIVND (reference sequence). The CDR3 has 15 amino acids. J was trimmed by 5 bases and V by 4 bases; bases with no gene match: 9. The CDR3 here is CASSTQGALRTEAFF. The CDR3 coding sequence is TGTGCCAGTAGTACTCAGGGGGCTTTGAGGACTGAAGCTTTCTTT.

CDR3 protein: CASSPNFNQPQHF. In DNA, the CDR3 is TGTGCCAGCAGTCCCAACTTCAATCAGCCCCAGCATTTT. This sequence joins TRBV2 and TRBJ1-5, with D unresolved. This CDR3 region has 13 residues. Germline V gene data show CDR1 as SNHLY and CDR2 as FYNNEI. V lost 5 bases to trimming and J lost 3 bases, with 8 bases between them.

The chain recombines TRBV5-4 with TRBJ2-3, with D unclear. Germline V gene sequence: CDR1 SGHNT, CDR2 YYREEE (reference sequence). The CDR3 totals 15 residues. V was pared by 4 bases and J by 0 bases, with 12 bases between. CDR3 nucleotide sequence: TGTGCCAGCAGCAGCCCCGTCTTAAGCACAGATACGCAGTATTTT. This translates into CASSSPVLSTDTQYF. Drawing the rest from reference TRBV5-4 and TRBJ2-3, the complete variable domain is ETGVTQSPTHLIKTRGQQVTLRCSSQSGHNTVSWYQQALGQGPQFIFQYYREEENGRGNFPPRFSGLQFPNYSSELNVNALELDDSALYLCASSSPVLSTDTQYFGPGTRLTVL.